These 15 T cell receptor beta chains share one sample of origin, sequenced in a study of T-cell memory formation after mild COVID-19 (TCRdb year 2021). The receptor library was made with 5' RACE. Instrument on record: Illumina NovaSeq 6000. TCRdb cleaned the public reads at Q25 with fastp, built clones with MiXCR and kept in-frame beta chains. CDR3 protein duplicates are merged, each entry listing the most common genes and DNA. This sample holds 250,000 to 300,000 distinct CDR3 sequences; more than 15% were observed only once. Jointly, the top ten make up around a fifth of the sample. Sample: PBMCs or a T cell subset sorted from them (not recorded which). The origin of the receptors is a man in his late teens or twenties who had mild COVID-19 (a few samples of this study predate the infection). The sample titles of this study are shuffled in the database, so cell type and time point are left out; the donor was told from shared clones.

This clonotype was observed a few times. As DNA, the CDR3 is TGCGCCAGCAGCTCAGGTTCAGGGGGCGCGGAGACCCAGTACTTC. This translates into CASSSGSGGAETQYF. This chain uses TRBV5-1 with TRBJ2-5; 8 nucleotides line up with TRBD1. The CDR3 extends over 15 amino acids. Per germline, CDR1 SGHRS and CDR2 YFSETQ. The J segment lost 5 bases and the V segment lost 3 bases, leaving 9 bases of the junction unmatched.

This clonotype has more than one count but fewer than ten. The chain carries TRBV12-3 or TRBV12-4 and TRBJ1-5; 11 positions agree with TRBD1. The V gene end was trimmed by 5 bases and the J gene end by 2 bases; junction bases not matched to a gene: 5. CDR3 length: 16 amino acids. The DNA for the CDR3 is TGTGCCAGCAGTCGGTGGACAGGGGGCGGCAATCAGCCCCAGCATTTT. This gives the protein CASSRWTGGGNQPQHF.

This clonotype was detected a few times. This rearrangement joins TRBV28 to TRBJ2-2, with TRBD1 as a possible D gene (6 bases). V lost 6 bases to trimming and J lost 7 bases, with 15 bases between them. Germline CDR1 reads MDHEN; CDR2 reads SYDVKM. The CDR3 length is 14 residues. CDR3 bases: TGTGCCAGCAGAGTTACAGGGAATGACGGGGAGCTGTTTTTT. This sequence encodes CASRVTGNDGELFF.

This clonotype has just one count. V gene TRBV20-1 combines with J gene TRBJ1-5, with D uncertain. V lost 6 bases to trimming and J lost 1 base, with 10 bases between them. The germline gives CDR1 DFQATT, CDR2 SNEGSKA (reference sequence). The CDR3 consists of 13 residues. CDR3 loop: CSASPDSNQPQHF. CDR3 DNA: TGCAGTGCGAGCCCTGACAGCAATCAGCCCCAGCATTTT.

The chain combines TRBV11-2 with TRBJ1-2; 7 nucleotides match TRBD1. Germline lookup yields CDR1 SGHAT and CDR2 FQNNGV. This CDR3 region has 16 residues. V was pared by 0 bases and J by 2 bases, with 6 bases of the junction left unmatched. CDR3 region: CASSLDPTGWNYGYTF. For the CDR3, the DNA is TGTGCCAGCAGCTTAGACCCGACAGGGTGGAACTATGGCTACACCTTC.

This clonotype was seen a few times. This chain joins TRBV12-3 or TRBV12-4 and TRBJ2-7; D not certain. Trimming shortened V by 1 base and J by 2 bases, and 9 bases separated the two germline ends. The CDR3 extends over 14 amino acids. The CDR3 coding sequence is TGTGCCAGCAGTTTAGGGGGTGCAACCTACGAGCAGTACGTC. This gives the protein CASSLGGATYEQYV.

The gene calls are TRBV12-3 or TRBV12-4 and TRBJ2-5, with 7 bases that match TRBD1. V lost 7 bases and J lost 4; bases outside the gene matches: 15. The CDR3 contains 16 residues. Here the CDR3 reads CASTNSLGQAPETQYF. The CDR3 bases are TGTGCCAGCACCAACTCCCTCGGACAGGCGCCAGAGACCCAGTACTTC.

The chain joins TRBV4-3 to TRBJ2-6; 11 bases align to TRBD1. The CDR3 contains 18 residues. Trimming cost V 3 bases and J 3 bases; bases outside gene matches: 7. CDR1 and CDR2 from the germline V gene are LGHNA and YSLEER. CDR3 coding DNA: TGCGCCAGCAGCCAGGGAGGACAGGGGGCGGGTGGGGCCAACGTCCTGACTTTC. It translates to CASSQGGQGAGGANVLTF.

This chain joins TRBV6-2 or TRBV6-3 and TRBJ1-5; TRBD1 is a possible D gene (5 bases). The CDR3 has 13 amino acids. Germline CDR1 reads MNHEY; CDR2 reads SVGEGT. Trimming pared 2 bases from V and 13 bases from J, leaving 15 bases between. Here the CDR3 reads CASSYTDPGPQHF. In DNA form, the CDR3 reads TGTGCCAGCAGTTACACCGACCCGGGACCGCAGCATTTT.

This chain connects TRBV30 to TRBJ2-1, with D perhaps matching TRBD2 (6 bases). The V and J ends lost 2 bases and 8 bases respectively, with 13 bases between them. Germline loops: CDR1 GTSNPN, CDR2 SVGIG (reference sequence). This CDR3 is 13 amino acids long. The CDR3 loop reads CAWSTGGLDEQFF. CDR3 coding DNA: TGTGCCTGGAGTACCGGGGGTCTGGATGAGCAGTTCTTC.

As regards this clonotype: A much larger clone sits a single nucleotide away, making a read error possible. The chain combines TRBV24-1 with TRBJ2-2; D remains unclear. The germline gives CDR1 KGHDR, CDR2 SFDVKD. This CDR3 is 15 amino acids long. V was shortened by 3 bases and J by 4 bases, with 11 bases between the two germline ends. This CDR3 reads CATSDTRAGTGELFF. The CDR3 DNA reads TGTGCCACCAGTGATACCCGGGCCGGCACCGGGGAGCTGTTTTTT.

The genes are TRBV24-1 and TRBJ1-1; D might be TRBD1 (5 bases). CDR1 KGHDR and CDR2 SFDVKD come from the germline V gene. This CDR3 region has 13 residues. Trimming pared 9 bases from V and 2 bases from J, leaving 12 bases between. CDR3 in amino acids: CATAGRGNTEAFF. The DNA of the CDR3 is TGTGCCACCGCGGGGCGAGGAAACACTGAAGCTTTCTTT.

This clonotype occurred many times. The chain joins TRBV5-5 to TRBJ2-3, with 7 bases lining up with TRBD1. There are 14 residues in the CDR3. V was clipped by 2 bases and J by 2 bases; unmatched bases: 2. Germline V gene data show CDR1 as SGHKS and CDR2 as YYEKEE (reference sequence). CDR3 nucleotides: TGTGCCAGCAGCTTCGACAGGGCCACAGATACGCAGTATTTT. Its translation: CASSFDRATDTQYF.

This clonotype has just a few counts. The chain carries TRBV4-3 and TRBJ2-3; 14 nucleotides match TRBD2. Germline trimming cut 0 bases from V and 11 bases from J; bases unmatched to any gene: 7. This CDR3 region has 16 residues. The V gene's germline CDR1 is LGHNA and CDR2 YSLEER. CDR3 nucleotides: TGCGCCAGCAGCCAAGATCGGAGGACTAGCGGGGGGCAGCAGTATTTT. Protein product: CASSQDRRTSGGQQYF.

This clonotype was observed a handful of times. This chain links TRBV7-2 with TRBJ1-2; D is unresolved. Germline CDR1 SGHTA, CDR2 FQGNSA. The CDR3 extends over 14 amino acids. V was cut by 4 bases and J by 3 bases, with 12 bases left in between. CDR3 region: CASSSSAAHYGYTF. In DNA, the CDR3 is TGTGCCAGCAGCTCAAGCGCTGCCCACTATGGCTACACCTTC. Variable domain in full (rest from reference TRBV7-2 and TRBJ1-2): GAGVSQSPSNKVTEKGKDVELRCDPISGHTALYWYRQSLGQGLEFLIYFQGNSAPDKSGLPSDRFSAERTGGSVSTLTIQRTQQEDSAVYLCASSSSAAHYGYTFGSGTRLTVV.